This T cell receptor beta chain stems from a study of a mutant IDH1 vaccine in newly diagnosed glioma. Study background: The sex distribution of treated patients was roughly 62% male and approximately 40% female, with a mean age of 40.4 years.

Sequencing used immunoSEQ multiplex PCR; TCRdb keeps in-frame clones, though not all of them. The top ten clones hold 7.5% of a sample with some 87,000 clones, 80% of them seen once. The CDR3 covers 14 residues. The V end lost 2 bases, the J end lost 5 bases, and 12 bases lay between the germline ends. The germline V gene encodes CDR1 KGHSH and CDR2 LQKENI. As to time point: baseline, week 1 (first vaccination visit). As for treatment: pre-vaccination baseline after standard-of-care therapy. Every donor had a new WHO grade 3 or 4 astrocytoma that was IDH1-mutant, with loss of nuclear ATRX. The specimen comprised PBMCs, sampled from a glioma patient treated with radiotherapy, temozolomide or both. This clonotype was sampled from a man aged 35-49 years with glioma. The chain has TRBV18 and TRBJ2-5; a possible D gene is TRBD1 (7 bases). As DNA, the CDR3 is TGTGCCAGCTCACCATTCCAGGGGGGTGAGACCCAGTACTTC. The encoded protein is CASSPFQGGETQYF. The full variable domain, rest sourced from reference TRBV18 and TRBJ2-5, is NAGVMQNPRHLVRRRGQEARLRCSPMKGHSHVYWYRQLPEEGLKFMVYLQKENIIDESGMPKERFSAEFPKEGPSILRIQQVVRGDSAAYFCASSPFQGGETQYFGPGTRLLVL.